A selection of T cell receptor beta chains follows, all from one sample in a study of identical twins. MiXCR, applied by TCRdb to the 5' RACE reads, yields one record per CDR3 protein. This table has approximately 500,000 distinct CDR3 sequences, around 15% appearing once. Another study also made use of these data, one on yellow fever vaccine responses in identical twins.

Sequencing used CD4+ T cells sorted from blood. These receptors were collected from a woman between 18 and 30 years old in good health. CDR3s include the opening cysteine and the closing phenylalanine or tryptophan. D genes are given only for firm matches. Clone size is given for some rows only: seen once, a few or many times, or a class if the clone is expanded.

NA	TRBV14	TRBJ2-1	NA	TGTGCCAGCAGCCAAAAGCGGACCTCCTACAATGAGCAGTTCTTC	CASSQKRTSYNEQFF
many	TRBV5-1	TRBJ2-1	TRBD1	TGCGCCAGCAGCTTACCGGGACAGGGGGTCAATGAGCAGTTCTTC	CASSLPGQGVNEQFF
many	TRBV20-1	TRBJ2-2	TRBD2	TGCAGTGCTAGAGTTGGGGGGACTAGCGCTACCGGGGAGCTGTTTTTT	CSARVGGTSATGELFF
NA	TRBV29-1	TRBJ2-5	TRBD2	TGCAGCGTTGCTTCTAGCGGGATTCAAGAGACCCAGTACTTC	CSVASSGIQETQYF
NA	TRBV7-3	TRBJ2-2	TRBD2	TGTGCCAGCAGCGAGGGACTAGCCAGCGGGGAGCTGTTTTTT	CASSEGLASGELFF
few	TRBV29-1	TRBJ2-6	NA	TGCAGCGTGGTGACAGTCAACTCTGGGGCCAACGTCCTGACTTTC	CSVVTVNSGANVLTF
NA	TRBV2	TRBJ2-7	TRBD2	TGTGCCAGCAGTGATTTGGCTAGCGGGAGTCTCGAGCAGTACTTC	CASSDLASGSLEQYF
few	TRBV2	TRBJ2-7	NA	TGTGCCAGTACACCGTCCTACGAGCAGTACTTC	CASTPSYEQYF
few	TRBV29-1	TRBJ1-2	NA	TGCAGCGTTGTTCCAGGGGACAACTATGGCTACACCTTC	CSVVPGDNYGYTF
many	TRBV29-1	TRBJ1-1	TRBD1	TGCAGCGTTATAGTTGACAGGGGGTTGACTGAAGCTTTCTTT	CSVIVDRGLTEAFF
NA	TRBV4-2	TRBJ2-2	TRBD2	TGTGCCAGCAGCCAAGAGGTGCGGGGGGGCACCGGGGAGCTGTTTTTT	CASSQEVRGGTGELFF
many	TRBV29-1	TRBJ2-1	NA	TGCAGCTCCAGGGGGGACAAAAACTACAATGAGCAGTTCTTC	CSSRGDKNYNEQFF
many	TRBV7-9	TRBJ2-1	NA	TGTGCCAGCAGCCCAAATTTAGCCCCGTTCTTC	CASSPNLAPFF
NA	TRBV11-3	TRBJ2-1	TRBD1	TGTGCCAGCAGCTTAAGGGGGCCGGATGAGCAGTTCTTC	CASSLRGPDEQFF
NA	TRBV12-3/TRBV12-4	TRBJ2-2	TRBD1	TGTGCCAGCAGTTTTCGGTCAGGGGGCCCCGGGGAGCTGTTTTTT	CASSFRSGGPGELFF
NA	TRBV10-3	TRBJ1-2	NA	TGTGCCATCAGTGCGTACTTGGATGGCTACACCTTC	CAISAYLDGYTF
few	TRBV5-1	TRBJ2-1	NA	TGCGCCAGCAGCCGAACAGGGCTCAATGAGCAGTTCTTC	CASSRTGLNEQFF
NA	TRBV11-3	TRBJ2-2	NA	TGTGCCAGCAGCTCCAGGACAGCATACACCGGGGAGCTGTTTTTT	CASSSRTAYTGELFF
few	TRBV2	TRBJ2-3	NA	TGTGCCAGCGGGCGAGCGGGTACAGATACGCAGTATTTT	CASGRAGTDTQYF
few	TRBV28	TRBJ1-5	NA	TGTGCCAGCAGGGTTGGGACTCACAATCAGCCCCAGCATTTT	CASRVGTHNQPQHF
few	TRBV20-1	TRBJ2-3	NA	TGCGGCCGAGCGAAACTAGGGCTGGGAGATACGCAGTATTTT	CGRAKLGLGDTQYF
few	TRBV14	TRBJ1-1	NA	TGTGCCAGCAGCCTATCCTGGGTTGGCACTGAAGCTTTCTTT	CASSLSWVGTEAFF
few	TRBV2	TRBJ1-4	TRBD1	TGTGCCAGCAAAAGCGGGACAGGGAATGAAAAACTGTTTTTT	CASKSGTGNEKLFF
many	TRBV4-1	TRBJ2-4	NA	TGCGCCAGCAGCCAAGTCACGCTAGCCAAAAACATTCAGTACTTC	CASSQVTLAKNIQYF
few	TRBV4-2	TRBJ2-5	NA	TGTGCCAGCAGCCAAGGCAGGGAAGAGACCCAGTACTTC	CASSQGREETQYF
NA	TRBV9	TRBJ2-3	TRBD2	TGTGCCAGCAGCTTACAAGCGGGAGCCCCCGCGGATACGCAGTATTTT	CASSLQAGAPADTQYF
few	TRBV12-3/TRBV12-4	TRBJ1-2	TRBD1	TGTGCCAGCGGTACGAACAGGGGCTTCGGTGGCTACACCTTC	CASGTNRGFGGYTF
NA	TRBV7-9	TRBJ1-5	TRBD1	TGTGCCAGCAGCCAGACGACAGGGGGGCAGAATCAGCCCCAGCATTTT	CASSQTTGGQNQPQHF
few	TRBV6-1	TRBJ1-1	NA	TGTGCCAGCACCCACTTAGGAACAGGGCCGAACACTGAAGCTTTCTTT	CASTHLGTGPNTEAFF
NA	TRBV4-1	TRBJ2-1	NA	TGCGCCAGCAGTACATCTACTAGCTCGAGGGGGAACAATGAGCAGTTCTTC	CASSTSTSSRGNNEQFF
many	TRBV18	TRBJ2-5	NA	TGTGCCAGCTCACCACAGGGGGAGACCCAGTACTTC	CASSPQGETQYF
few	TRBV7-9	TRBJ2-5	NA	TGTGCCAGCAGCATGGATATCCAAGAGACCCAGTACTTC	CASSMDIQETQYF
NA	TRBV5-6	TRBJ2-3	TRBD2	TGTGCCAGCAGCTTGGGTAGCGGGGACCCGGGGTATTTT	CASSLGSGDPGYF
NA	TRBV12-3/TRBV12-4	TRBJ1-5	TRBD1	TGTGCCAGCAGGCGGACAGGGGCCGGAAATCAGCCCCAGCATTTT	CASRRTGAGNQPQHF
few	TRBV20-1	TRBJ2-2	NA	TGCAGTGCTAGAGTGGGGTCCGCCGGGGAGCTGTTTTTT	CSARVGSAGELFF
NA	TRBV4-1	TRBJ1-1	NA	TGCGCCAGCAGCCAAGTTGTTGCAGAAATGAACACTGAAGCTTTCTTT	CASSQVVAEMNTEAFF
few	TRBV10-1	TRBJ2-2	NA	TGCGCCAGCAGTGAGCAATACACCGGGGAGCTGTTTTTT	CASSEQYTGELFF
once	TRBV18	TRBJ1-2	TRBD1	TGTGCCAGCTCACCATCAGGACAGGCTGGTGGCTACACCTTC	CASSPSGQAGGYTF
few	TRBV20-1	TRBJ2-7	TRBD2	TGCAGTGCTAGAGGGACTAGCGGGATAGTATACGAGCAGTACTTC	CSARGTSGIVYEQYF
many	TRBV20-1	TRBJ2-3	TRBD2	TGCAGTGCTAGGTCGGCGGGAGATGGCACAGATACGCAGTATTTT	CSARSAGDGTDTQYF
NA	TRBV4-1	TRBJ1-2	TRBD1	TGCGCCAGCAGCCAAGGAGGCGGGACAGCCTATGGCTACACCTTC	CASSQGGGTAYGYTF
NA	TRBV5-5	TRBJ2-2	NA	TGTGCCAGCAGCCCTAGAGCCGGGGAGCTGTTTTTT	CASSPRAGELFF
many	TRBV29-1	TRBJ2-5	TRBD1	TGCAGCGTTGTTTTCACAGGGGGCCACCAAGAGACCCAGTACTTC	CSVVFTGGHQETQYF
few	TRBV20-1	TRBJ1-2	NA	TGCAGTGCGCAAGACTATAACTATGGCTACACCTTC	CSAQDYNYGYTF
few	TRBV5-1	TRBJ2-3	TRBD2	TGCGCCAGCAGCTTGGGGGCTAGCGGGAGCACAGATACGCAGTATTTT	CASSLGASGSTDTQYF
many	TRBV27	TRBJ2-3	NA	TGTGCCAGCAGTTTTCGGAGTAGCACAGATACGCAGTATTTT	CASSFRSSTDTQYF
many	TRBV3-1	TRBJ2-1	TRBD2	TGTGCCAGCAGCCAAGGTTTCACTAGCGGGAGGACAAGCAATGAGCAGTTCTTC	CASSQGFTSGRTSNEQFF
few	TRBV28	TRBJ2-5	NA	TGTGCCAGCAGGGGGACTTCCCCCTACGAGACCCAGTACTTC	CASRGTSPYETQYF
NA	TRBV5-1	TRBJ2-2	TRBD2	TGCGCCAGCAGCTTGAGGCTAGCGGGGCAGACCGGGGAGCTGTTTTTT	CASSLRLAGQTGELFF
NA	TRBV20-1	TRBJ2-7	TRBD1	TGCAGTGCTAGAGATTTGGGGACAGGGGACTCCTACGAGCAGTACTTC	CSARDLGTGDSYEQYF
few	TRBV12-3/TRBV12-4	TRBJ2-2	TRBD2	TGTGCCAGCAGGAATAGCGGGTCGGGCACCGGGGAGCTGTTTTTT	CASRNSGSGTGELFF
NA	TRBV29-1	TRBJ2-7	TRBD1	TGCAGCGTTGAATTGGGACAGGGTAGCTACGAGCAGTACTTC	CSVELGQGSYEQYF
few	TRBV2	TRBJ2-1	NA	TGTGCCAGCAATGGAGTCCCGCCTTTCAATGAGCAGTTCTTC	CASNGVPPFNEQFF
once	TRBV6-9	TRBJ1-3	NA	TGTGCCAGCAATTCCGGGAATACCGCTGCCGGGGACACCATATATTTT	CASNSGNTAAGDTIYF